The present TCR beta chain was sequenced within a study of cytomegalovirus exposure and HLA in healthy donors. Whole-study context: It was reported in a later analysis that the same platform had been used for the approximately 110 validation repertoires as for the approximately 700 first-cohort repertoires.

The V and J ends lost 3 bases and 4 bases respectively, with 12 bases between them. The length of the CDR3 is 14 residues. CDR1 SEHNR and CDR2 FQNEAQ come from the germline V gene (reference sequence). Overall study results and limits: The study listed approximately 160 cytomegalovirus-associated TCR beta chains. Most TCR sequences were seen very rarely across donors, but some public TCRs occurred in many. The classifier was said to identify cytomegalovirus status with high specificity and sensitivity.

This clone was seen more than once but under ten times. Its antigen remains unidentified. This table comes from immunoSEQ multiplex PCR, and its TCRdb copy is limited to in-frame clones, with some not included. The sample lists about 170,000 clones, about 88% occurring once. The chain has TRBV7-9 and TRBJ1-2; D is possibly TRBD1 (6 bases). Input material: PBMCs. The sequence was collected from a young woman in good health and CMV-seronegative. CDR3 sequence (DNA): TGTGCCAGCAGCTTGATGGGGGCGACCTATGGCTACACCTTC. Amino acid sequence: CASSLMGATYGYTF.